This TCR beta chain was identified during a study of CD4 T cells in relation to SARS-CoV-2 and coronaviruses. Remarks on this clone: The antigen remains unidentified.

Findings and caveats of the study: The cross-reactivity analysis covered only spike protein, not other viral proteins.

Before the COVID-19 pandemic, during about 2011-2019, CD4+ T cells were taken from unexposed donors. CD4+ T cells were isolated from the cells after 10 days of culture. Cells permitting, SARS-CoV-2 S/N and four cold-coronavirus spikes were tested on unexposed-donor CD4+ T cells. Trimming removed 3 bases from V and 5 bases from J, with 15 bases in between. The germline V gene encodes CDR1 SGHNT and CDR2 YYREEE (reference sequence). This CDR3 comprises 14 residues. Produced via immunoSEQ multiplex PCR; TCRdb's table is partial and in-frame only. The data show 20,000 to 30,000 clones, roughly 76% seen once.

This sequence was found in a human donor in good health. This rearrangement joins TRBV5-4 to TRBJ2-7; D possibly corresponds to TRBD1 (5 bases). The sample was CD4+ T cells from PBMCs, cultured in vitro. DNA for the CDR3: TGTGCCAGCAGCTCCCCAGGGTGGGCTAACGAGCAGTACTTC. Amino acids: CASSSPGWANEQYF. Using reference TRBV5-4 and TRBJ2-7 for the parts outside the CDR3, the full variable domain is ETGVTQSPTHLIKTRGQQVTLRCSSQSGHNTVSWYQQALGQGPQFIFQYYREEENGRGNFPPRFSGLQFPNYSSELNVNALELDDSALYLCASSSPGWANEQYFGPGTRLTVT.